This T cell receptor beta chain was observed in a study of cytomegalovirus exposure and HLA in healthy donors. Findings and caveats of the study: While the bulk of TCR sequences proved rare, some public TCRs turned up in many donors. When analyzed later, the rates of TCR association showed variation by HLA locus, with DRB1 the most and HLA-C the fewest. Overall, around 160 TCR beta chains were annotated as cytomegalovirus-associated. Analysis was carried out at a later point, and it linked a missense DCLRE1C variant to TCR beta V- and J-gene trimming.

A note on this clone: No antigen is known for it.

PCR amplification relied on 60 Vbeta primers (plus 13 Jbeta primers). Clones were sequenced by immunoSEQ multiplex PCR, and TCRdb holds only the in-frame ones, with some missing. The sample lists approximately 160,000 clones, under 70% occurring once. The CDR3 runs to 17 residues. Looked up from germline, CDR1 is SGHVS and CDR2 is FNYEAQ. Trimming took off 5 bases at V and 0 bases at J, with 16 bases between the two ends. The J gene is TRBJ2-2, the V gene TRBV7-6; TRBD2 might be the D (5 bases). This sequence was found in a woman aged 40 to 50 in good health and CMV-seropositive. Sequencing was done on a sample of PBMCs. CDR3 sequence: CASSAVLRAANTGELFF. The CDR3 nucleotides are TGTGCCAGCAGCGCCGTATTGAGGGCTGCGAACACCGGGGAGCTGTTTTTT.